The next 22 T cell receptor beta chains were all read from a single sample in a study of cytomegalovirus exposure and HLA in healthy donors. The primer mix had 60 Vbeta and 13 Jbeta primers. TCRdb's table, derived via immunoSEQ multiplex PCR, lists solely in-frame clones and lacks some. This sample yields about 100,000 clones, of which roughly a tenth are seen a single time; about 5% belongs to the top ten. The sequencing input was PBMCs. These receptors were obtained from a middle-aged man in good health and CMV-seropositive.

CDR3 protein: CASSEWDRRADTQYF. The CDR3 coding sequence is TGCGCCAGCAGTGAGTGGGACAGACGCGCAGATACGCAGTATTTT. This chain uses TRBV10-2 with TRBJ2-3; 7 positions match TRBD1. With V trimmed by 1 base and J by 4 bases, 5 bases remained unmatched. The CDR3 runs to 15 residues. Germline CDR1 and CDR2: WSHSY and SAAADI.

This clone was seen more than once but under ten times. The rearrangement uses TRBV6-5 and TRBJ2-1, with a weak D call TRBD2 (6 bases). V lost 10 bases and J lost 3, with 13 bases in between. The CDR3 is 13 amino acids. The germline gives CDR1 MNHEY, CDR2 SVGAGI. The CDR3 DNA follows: TGTGCCACCTGGGGGGTGGACTACAATGAGCAGTTCTTC. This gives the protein CATWGVDYNEQFF.

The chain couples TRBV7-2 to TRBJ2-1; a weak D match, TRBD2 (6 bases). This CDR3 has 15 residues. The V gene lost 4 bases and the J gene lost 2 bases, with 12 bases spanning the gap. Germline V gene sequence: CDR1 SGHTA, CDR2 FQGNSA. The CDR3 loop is CASSSLRGTYNEQFF. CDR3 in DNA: TGTGCCAGCAGCTCGCTGCGCGGGACCTACAATGAGCAGTTCTTC.

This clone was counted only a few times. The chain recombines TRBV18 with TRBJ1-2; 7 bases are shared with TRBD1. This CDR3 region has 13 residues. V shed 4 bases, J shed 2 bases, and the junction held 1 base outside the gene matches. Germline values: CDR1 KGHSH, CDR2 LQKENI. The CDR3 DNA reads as TGTGCCAGCTCACAGGGACAGAACTATGGCTACACCTTC. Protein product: CASSQGQNYGYTF.

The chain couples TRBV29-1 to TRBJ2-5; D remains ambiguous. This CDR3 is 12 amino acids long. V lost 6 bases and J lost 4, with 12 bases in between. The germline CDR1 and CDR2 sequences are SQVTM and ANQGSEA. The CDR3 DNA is TGCAGCGTGGAGTCCTACGGAGAGACCCAGTACTTC. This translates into CSVESYGETQYF.

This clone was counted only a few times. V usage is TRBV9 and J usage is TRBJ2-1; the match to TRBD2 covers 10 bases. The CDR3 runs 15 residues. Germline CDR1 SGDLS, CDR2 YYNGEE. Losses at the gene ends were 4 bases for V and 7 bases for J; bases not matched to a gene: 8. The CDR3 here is CASSIGTSDMNEQFF. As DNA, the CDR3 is TGTGCCAGCAGCATCGGGACTAGCGATATGAATGAGCAGTTCTTC. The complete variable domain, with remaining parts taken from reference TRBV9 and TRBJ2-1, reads DSGVTQTPKHLITATGQRVTLRCSPRSGDLSVYWYQQSLDQGLQFLIQYYNGEERAKGNILERFSAQQFPDLHSELNLSSLELGDSALYFCASSIGTSDMNEQFFGPGTRLTVL.

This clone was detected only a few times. CDR3 DNA: TGTGCCAGCAGCTTAGCGCCGGGACTAGGAAGCACAGATACGCAGTATTTT. Residues: CASSLAPGLGSTDTQYF. This chain joins TRBV7-8 and TRBJ2-3, with 8 bases aligning to TRBD2. CDR1 SGHVS and CDR2 FQNEAQ come from the germline V gene. This CDR3 contains 17 residues. The ends lost 0 bases at V and 0 bases at J; junction bases unmatched: 5.

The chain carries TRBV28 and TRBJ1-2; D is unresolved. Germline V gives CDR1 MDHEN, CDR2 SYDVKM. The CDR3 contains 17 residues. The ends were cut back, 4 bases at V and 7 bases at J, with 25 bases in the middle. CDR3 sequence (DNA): TGTGCCAGCAGTTCCCCCGGGGAAGAAGGGAGGTATGGTGGCTACACCTTC. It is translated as CASSSPGEEGRYGGYTF.

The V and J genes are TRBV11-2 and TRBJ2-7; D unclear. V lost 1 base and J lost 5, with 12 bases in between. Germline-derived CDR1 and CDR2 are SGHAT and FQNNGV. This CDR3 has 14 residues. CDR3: CASSLVSVNNEQYF. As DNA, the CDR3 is TGTGCCAGCAGCTTAGTGTCAGTCAATAACGAGCAGTACTTC.

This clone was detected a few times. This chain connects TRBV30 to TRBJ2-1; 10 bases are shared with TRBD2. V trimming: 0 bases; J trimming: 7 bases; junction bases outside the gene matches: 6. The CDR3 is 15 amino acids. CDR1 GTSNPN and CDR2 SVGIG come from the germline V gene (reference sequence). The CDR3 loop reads CAWSVGGSGRNEQFF. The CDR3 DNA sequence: TGTGCCTGGAGTGTAGGAGGTAGCGGGAGGAATGAGCAGTTCTTC.

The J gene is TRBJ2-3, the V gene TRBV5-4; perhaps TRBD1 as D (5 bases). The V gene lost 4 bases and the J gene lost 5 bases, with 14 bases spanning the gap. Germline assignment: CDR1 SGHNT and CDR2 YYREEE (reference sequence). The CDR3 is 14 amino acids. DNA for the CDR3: TGTGCCAGCAGCAATCAGGGTGATGGAGATACGCAGTATTTT. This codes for CASSNQGDGDTQYF.

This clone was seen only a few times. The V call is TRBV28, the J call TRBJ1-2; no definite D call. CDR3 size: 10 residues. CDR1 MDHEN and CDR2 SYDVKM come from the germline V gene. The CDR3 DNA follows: TGTGAACTTCGGAGGCATGGCTACACCTTC. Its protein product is CELRRHGYTF.

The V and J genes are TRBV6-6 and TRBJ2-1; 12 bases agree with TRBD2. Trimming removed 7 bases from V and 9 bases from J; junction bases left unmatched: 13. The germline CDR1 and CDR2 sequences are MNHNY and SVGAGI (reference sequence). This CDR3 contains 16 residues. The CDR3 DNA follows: TGTGCCAGCATCAAATACGCAGGACTAGCGGGACCTGAGCAGTTCTTC. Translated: CASIKYAGLAGPEQFF.

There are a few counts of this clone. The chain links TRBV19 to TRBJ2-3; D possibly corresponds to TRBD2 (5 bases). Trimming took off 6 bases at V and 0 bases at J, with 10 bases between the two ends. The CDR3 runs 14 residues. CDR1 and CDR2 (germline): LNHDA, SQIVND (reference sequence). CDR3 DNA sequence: TGTGCCAGTAGCTTAGCGAGTAGCACAGATACGCAGTATTTT. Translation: CASSLASSTDTQYF.

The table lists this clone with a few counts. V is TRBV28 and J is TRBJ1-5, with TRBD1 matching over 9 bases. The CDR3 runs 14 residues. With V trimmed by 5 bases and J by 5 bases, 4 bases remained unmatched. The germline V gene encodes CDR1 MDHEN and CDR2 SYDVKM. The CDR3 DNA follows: TGTGCCAGCAGTCCCGACAGGGGGGATCAGCCCCAGCATTTT. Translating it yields CASSPDRGDQPQHF.

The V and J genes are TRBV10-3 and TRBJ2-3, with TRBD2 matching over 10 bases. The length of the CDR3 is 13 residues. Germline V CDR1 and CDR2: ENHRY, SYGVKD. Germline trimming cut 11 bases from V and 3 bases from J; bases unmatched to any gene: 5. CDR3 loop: CAVGLAVTDTQYF. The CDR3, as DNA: TGTGCCGTTGGACTAGCGGTTACAGATACGCAGTATTTT.

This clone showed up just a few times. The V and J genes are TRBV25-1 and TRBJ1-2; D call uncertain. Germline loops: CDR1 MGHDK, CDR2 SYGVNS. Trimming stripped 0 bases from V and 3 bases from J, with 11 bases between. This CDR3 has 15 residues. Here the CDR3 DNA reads TGTGCCAGCAGTGAATATGCGGAACCCCACTATGGCTACACCTTC. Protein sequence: CASSEYAEPHYGYTF.

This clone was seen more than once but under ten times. The CDR3 bases are TGTGCCAGCAGCTCGCCCGGGTGGGCGGGACGGGACAATCAGCCCCAGCATTTT. It specifies CASSSPGWAGRDNQPQHF. The chain uses TRBV7-9 and TRBJ1-5; D may be TRBD1 (5 bases). V gave up 4 bases and J gave up 3 bases, with 22 bases separating them. CDR3 length: 18 amino acids. Germline V gene sequence: CDR1 SEHNR, CDR2 FQNEAQ (reference sequence).

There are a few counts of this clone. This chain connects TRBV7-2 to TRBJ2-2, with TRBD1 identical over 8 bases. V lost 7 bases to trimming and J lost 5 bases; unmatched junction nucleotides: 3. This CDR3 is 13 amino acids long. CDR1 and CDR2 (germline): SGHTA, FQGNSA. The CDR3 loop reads CASTGDRTGELFF. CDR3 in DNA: TGTGCCAGCACCGGGGACAGGACCGGGGAGCTGTTTTTT. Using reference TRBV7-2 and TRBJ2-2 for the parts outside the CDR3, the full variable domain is GAGVSQSPSNKVTEKGKDVELRCDPISGHTALYWYRQSLGQGLEFLIYFQGNSAPDKSGLPSDRFSAERTGGSVSTLTIQRTQQEDSAVYLCASTGDRTGELFFGEGSRLTVL.

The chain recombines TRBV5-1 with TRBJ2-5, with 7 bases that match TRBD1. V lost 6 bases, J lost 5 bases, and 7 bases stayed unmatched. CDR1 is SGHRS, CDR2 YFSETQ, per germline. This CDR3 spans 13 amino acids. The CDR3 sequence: CASKTGTDETQYF. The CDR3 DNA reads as TGCGCCAGCAAGACAGGGACGGATGAGACCCAGTACTTC.

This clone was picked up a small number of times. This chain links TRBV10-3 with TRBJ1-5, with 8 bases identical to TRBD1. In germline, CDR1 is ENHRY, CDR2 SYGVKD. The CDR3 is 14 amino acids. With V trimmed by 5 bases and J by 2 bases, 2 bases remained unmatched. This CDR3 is CAISPGQGNQPQHF. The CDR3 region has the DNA TGTGCCATCAGTCCGGGACAGGGCAATCAGCCCCAGCATTTT.

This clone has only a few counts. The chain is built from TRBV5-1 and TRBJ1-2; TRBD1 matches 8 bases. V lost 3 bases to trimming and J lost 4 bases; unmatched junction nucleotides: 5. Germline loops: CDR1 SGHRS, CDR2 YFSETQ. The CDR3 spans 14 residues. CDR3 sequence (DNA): TGCGCCAGCAGCTCGGACAGGGCCACCTATGGCTACACCTTC. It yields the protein CASSSDRATYGYTF.